Following are 2 T cell receptor beta chains from one sample sequenced in a study of T cells expressing NK-cell markers. TCRdb derives one entry per CDR3 protein from the 5' RACE reads, leaving out DNA. The repertoire table contains around 180,000 distinct CDR3 sequences. Sequencing was done on a sample of blood T cells: a sorted CD56 or NKG2C T cell subset, CD4+ or CD8+ T cells, or bulk PBMC T cells (not recorded which). Source of these receptors: a man aged 18-70 years in good health.

This sequence joins TRBV20-1 and TRBJ2-7; TCRdb gives TRBD1 as the D gene, but with no DNA this cannot be confirmed. Germline values: CDR1 DFQATT, CDR2 SNEGSKA (reference sequence). This CDR3 is 13 amino acids long. The chain's CDR3 is CSARQLRTYEQYF.

The gene calls are TRBV9 and TRBJ2-7; no DNA is available, so the TRBD1 call from TCRdb remains unchecked. The CDR3 sequence is 15 residues long. Per the germline V gene, CDR1 is SGDLS and CDR2 is YYNGEE. CDR3: CASSGGGGGSYEQYF. The full variable domain, rest sourced from reference TRBV9 and TRBJ2-7, is DSGVTQTPKHLITATGQRVTLRCSPRSGDLSVYWYQQSLDQGLQFLIQYYNGEERAKGNILERFSAQQFPDLHSELNLSSLELGDSALYFCASSGGGGGSYEQYFGPGTRLTVT.